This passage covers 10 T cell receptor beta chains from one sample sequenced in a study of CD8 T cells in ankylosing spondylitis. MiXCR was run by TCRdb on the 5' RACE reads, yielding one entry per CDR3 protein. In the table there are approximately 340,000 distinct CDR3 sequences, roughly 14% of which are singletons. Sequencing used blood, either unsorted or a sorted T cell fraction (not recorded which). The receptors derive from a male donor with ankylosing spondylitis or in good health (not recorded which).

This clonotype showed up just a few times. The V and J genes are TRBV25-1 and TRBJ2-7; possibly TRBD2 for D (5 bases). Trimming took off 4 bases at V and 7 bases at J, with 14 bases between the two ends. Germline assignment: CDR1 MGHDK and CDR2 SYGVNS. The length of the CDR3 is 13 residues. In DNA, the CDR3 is TGTGCCAGCAGTGCGCAGACATCGGGGGAGCAGTACTTC. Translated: CASSAQTSGEQYF.

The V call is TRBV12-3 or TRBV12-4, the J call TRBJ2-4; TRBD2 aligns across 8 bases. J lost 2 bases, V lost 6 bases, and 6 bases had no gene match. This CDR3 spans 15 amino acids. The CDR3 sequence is CASRAAGGTKNIQYF. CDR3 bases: TGTGCCAGCAGGGCGGCGGGAGGCACCAAAAACATTCAGTACTTC.

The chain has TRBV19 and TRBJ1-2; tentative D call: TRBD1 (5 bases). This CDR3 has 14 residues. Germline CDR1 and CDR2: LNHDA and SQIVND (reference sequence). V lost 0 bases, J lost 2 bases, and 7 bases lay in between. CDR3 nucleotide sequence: TGTGCCAGTAGTATAGAACGGGGGAACTATGGCTACACCTTC. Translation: CASSIERGNYGYTF.

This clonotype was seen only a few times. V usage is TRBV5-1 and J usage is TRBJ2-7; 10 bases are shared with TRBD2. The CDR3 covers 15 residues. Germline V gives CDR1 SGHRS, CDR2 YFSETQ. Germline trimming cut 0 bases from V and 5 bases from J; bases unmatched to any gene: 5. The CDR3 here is CASSLASGGRNEQYF. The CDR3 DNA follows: TGCGCCAGCAGCTTGGCTAGCGGGGGAAGAAACGAGCAGTACTTC. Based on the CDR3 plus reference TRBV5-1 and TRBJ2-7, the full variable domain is KAGVTQTPRYLIKTRGQQVTLSCSPISGHRSVSWYQQTPGQGLQFLFEYFSETQRNKGNFPGRFSGRQFSNSRSEMNVSTLELGDSALYLCASSLASGGRNEQYFGPGTRLTVT.

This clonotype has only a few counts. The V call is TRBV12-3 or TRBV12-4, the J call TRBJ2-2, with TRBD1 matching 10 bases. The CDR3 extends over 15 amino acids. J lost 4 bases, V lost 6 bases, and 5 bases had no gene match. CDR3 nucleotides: TGTGCCAGCAGACCGGGACAGGGGATCACCGGGGAGCTGTTTTTT. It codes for CASRPGQGITGELFF.

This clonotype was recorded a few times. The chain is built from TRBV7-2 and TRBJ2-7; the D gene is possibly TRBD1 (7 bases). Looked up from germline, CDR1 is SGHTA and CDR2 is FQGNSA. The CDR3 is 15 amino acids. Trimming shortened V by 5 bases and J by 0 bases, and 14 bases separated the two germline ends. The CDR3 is CASSPTGRSSYEQYF. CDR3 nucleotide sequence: TGTGCCAGCAGCCCGACAGGGAGGAGCTCCTACGAGCAGTACTTC. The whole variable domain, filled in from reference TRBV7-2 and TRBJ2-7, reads GAGVSQSPSNKVTEKGKDVELRCDPISGHTALYWYRQSLGQGLEFLIYFQGNSAPDKSGLPSDRFSAERTGGSVSTLTIQRTQQEDSAVYLCASSPTGRSSYEQYFGPGTRLTVT.

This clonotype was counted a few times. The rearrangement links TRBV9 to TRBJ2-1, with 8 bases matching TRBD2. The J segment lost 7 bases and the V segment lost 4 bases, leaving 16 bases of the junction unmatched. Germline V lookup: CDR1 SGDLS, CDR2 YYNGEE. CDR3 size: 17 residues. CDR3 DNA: TGTGCCAGCAGCCCGGAGAGGCGGGGGGAAGTAGCGAATGAGCAGTTCTTC. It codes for CASSPERRGEVANEQFF.

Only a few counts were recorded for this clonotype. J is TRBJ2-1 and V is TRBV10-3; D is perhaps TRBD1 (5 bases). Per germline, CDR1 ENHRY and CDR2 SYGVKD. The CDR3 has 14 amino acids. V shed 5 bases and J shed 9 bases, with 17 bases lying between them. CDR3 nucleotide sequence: TGTGCCATCAGTCAGACAGTCCCTCGAGGTGAGCAGTTCTTC. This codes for CAISQTVPRGEQFF.

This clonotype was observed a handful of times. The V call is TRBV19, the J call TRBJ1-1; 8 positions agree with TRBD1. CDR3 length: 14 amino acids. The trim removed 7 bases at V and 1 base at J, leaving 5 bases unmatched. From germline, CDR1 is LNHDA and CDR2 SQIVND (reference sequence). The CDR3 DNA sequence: TGTGCCAGTACCCTGACAGGGGCGAACACTGAAGCTTTCTTT. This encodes CASTLTGANTEAFF.

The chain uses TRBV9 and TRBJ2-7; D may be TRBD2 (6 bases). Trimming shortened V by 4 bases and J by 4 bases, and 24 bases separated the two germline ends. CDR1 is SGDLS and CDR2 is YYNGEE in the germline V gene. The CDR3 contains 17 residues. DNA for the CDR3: TGTGCCAGCAGCCCCCCGAGTGGAGGGAGGCCCCCTTACGAGCAGTACTTC. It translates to CASSPPSGGRPPYEQYF.